Following are 8 T cell receptor beta chains from one sample sequenced in a study of blood T cell repertoires in COVID-19 (TCRdb year 2020). The library was obtained by the immunoSEQ multiplex PCR assay. TCRdb retrieved this table from immuneACCESS and kept in-frame rearrangements only. Not all clones are present; in checked studies, unresolved V genes account for under half, and no reason is known for the remainder. The sample profile shows approximately 500,000 clones; roughly nine tenths of them were found once. The ten top clones hold roughly 8% of the sample. The specimen sequenced was peripheral blood. Receptor source: a woman aged 45-59 years with COVID-19, enrolled during active disease.

This chain links TRBV19 with TRBJ2-5, with 8 positions matching TRBD1. Germline CDR1 is LNHDA and CDR2 is SQIVND (reference sequence). CDR3 length: 14 residues. The V gene end was trimmed by 8 bases and the J gene end by 5 bases; junction bases not matched to a gene: 10. The CDR3 is CASGPGGSGETQYF. The CDR3 DNA reads as TGTGCCAGTGGACCAGGGGGCTCCGGGGAGACCCAGTACTTC.

The V and J genes are TRBV6-2 or TRBV6-3 and TRBJ1-6, with D perhaps TRBD1 (5 bases). The CDR3 extends over 19 amino acids. Trimming cost V 0 bases and J 0 bases, with 15 bases left between them. CDR1 is MNHEY and CDR2 is SVGEGT in the germline V gene. The CDR3 here is CASSYSFFDRRSYNSPLHF. In nucleotides, the CDR3 is TGTGCCAGCAGTTACTCCTTTTTCGACAGACGCTCCTATAATTCACCCCTCCACTTT.

The gene calls are TRBV18 and TRBJ1-2; TRBD1 matches 7 bases. V dropped 4 bases and J dropped 3; count of bases not matched to a gene: 8. Germline V gene sequence: CDR1 KGHSH, CDR2 LQKENI. The CDR3 length is 15 residues. As DNA, the CDR3 is TGTGCCAGCTCACTTGGTCTGGGACAGCACTATGGCTACACCTTC. Translated, it gives CASSLGLGQHYGYTF. The whole variable domain, filled in from reference TRBV18 and TRBJ1-2, reads NAGVMQNPRHLVRRRGQEARLRCSPMKGHSHVYWYRQLPEEGLKFMVYLQKENIIDESGMPKERFSAEFPKEGPSILRIQQVVRGDSAAYFCASSLGLGQHYGYTFGSGTRLTVV.

This clone has a single count. The chain is built from TRBV30 and TRBJ2-7; the match to TRBD1 covers 11 bases. Germline trimming cut 4 bases from V and 2 bases from J; bases unmatched to any gene: 7. CDR3 length equals 15 residues. CDR1 is GTSNPN, CDR2 SVGIG, per germline (reference sequence). The CDR3 DNA reads TGTGCCTGGAACGTGGGGGGACAGGGGGCCTACGAGCAGTACTTC. This sequence encodes CAWNVGGQGAYEQYF.

V usage is TRBV5-4 and J usage is TRBJ1-3; 7 bases map to TRBD1. CDR3 length: 18 residues. Per germline, CDR1 SGHNT and CDR2 YYREEE (reference sequence). The V and J ends lost 4 bases and 0 bases, in that order; junction bases with no gene match: 13. The CDR3 DNA is TGTGCCAGCAGCGCGCACCGGGACAGCACTTTCTCTGGAAACACCATATATTTT. This translates into CASSAHRDSTFSGNTIYF.

This rearrangement joins TRBV11-2 to TRBJ1-1; tentatively, D is TRBD1 (5 bases). Between the trimmed V and J ends, which lost 3 bases and 5 bases, there was a span of 7 bases. This CDR3 comprises 12 residues. CDR1 is SGHAT, CDR2 FQNNGV, per germline. CDR3 sequence: CASSFGGTEAFF. The CDR3 DNA reads as TGTGCCAGCAGCTTTGGGGGGACTGAAGCTTTCTTT.

The chain carries TRBV27 and TRBJ2-7; possibly TRBD1 for D (6 bases). V was shortened by 6 bases and J by 1 base, with 16 bases between the two germline ends. CDR3 size: 15 residues. Germline lookup yields CDR1 MNHEY and CDR2 SMNVEV (reference sequence). CDR3 protein: CASRTGTRTSYEQYF. The CDR3 DNA is TGTGCCAGCAGGACCGGGACACGGACTTCCTACGAGCAGTACTTC.

This chain links TRBV6-4 with TRBJ1-6; 9 bases are a match to TRBD1. The trim removed 4 bases at V and 6 bases at J, leaving 1 base unmatched. The germline V gene has CDR1 MRHNA and CDR2 SNTAGT. The CDR3 is 14 amino acids. CDR3 protein: CASSADRGNSPLHF. The CDR3 DNA is TGTGCCAGCAGTGCGGACAGGGGTAATTCACCCCTCCACTTT.